The 22 T cell receptor beta chains below all came from one sample that was sequenced in a study of OX40 agonist ivuxolimab in advanced cancers. Library creation used the immunoSEQ multiplex PCR assay. TCRdb re-hosts the immuneACCESS table, in-frame sequences only. Its copies lack some clones; in the studies checked, an unresolved V gene accounts for under half of them, and the cause for the rest is not known. The sample table shows under 95,000 clones, and roughly nine tenths are seen once. About 1.3% of the sample is held by the ten biggest clonotypes. This specimen consisted of CD4+ or CD8+ T cells sorted from blood, obtained in a trial of the OX40 agonist ivuxolimab. These receptors were taken from an adult with an advanced solid tumor such as melanoma, head and neck, liver or kidney cancer.

The chain employs TRBV19 and TRBJ2-7; maybe TRBD2 (5 bases). The V and J ends lost 6 bases and 2 bases respectively, with 14 bases between them. CDR1 is LNHDA and CDR2 is SQIVND in the germline V gene (reference sequence). This CDR3 has 14 amino acids. CDR3 nucleotide sequence: TGTGCCAGTAGCCCAGGACTGGGGACCTACGAGCAGTACTTC. Residues: CASSPGLGTYEQYF.

The chain uses TRBV11-1 and TRBJ2-7, with 10 bases lining up with TRBD1. Germline CDR1 reads SGHAT; CDR2 reads FQDESV (reference sequence). J was trimmed by 7 bases and V by 5 bases; bases with no gene match: 8. The CDR3 spans 14 residues. In DNA form, the CDR3 reads TGTGCCAGCAGCACGGGACAGGGGTTAGGGGAGCAGTACTTC. This encodes CASSTGQGLGEQYF.

The genes are TRBV25-1 and TRBJ2-2, with 8 bases fitting TRBD1. CDR3 length: 16 amino acids. V shed 1 base, J shed 3 bases, and the junction held 4 bases outside the gene matches. The germline V gene has CDR1 MGHDK and CDR2 SYGVNS. The CDR3 region has the DNA TGTGCCAGCAGTGAATCGCAGGGGGCGCACACCGGGGAGCTGTTTTTT. It yields the protein CASSESQGAHTGELFF.

Here the CDR3 reads CASGSGTGAYGYTF. The CDR3 region has the DNA TGCGCCAGCGGGTCCGGGACAGGGGCGTATGGCTACACCTTC. V usage is TRBV5-1 and J usage is TRBJ1-2; 10 bases fit TRBD1. The CDR3 has 14 amino acids. Looked up from germline, CDR1 is SGHRS and CDR2 is YFSETQ. The ends lost 7 bases at V and 5 bases at J; junction bases unmatched: 8.

The chain recombines TRBV7-9 with TRBJ1-5; 8 bases are shared with TRBD1. Germline CDR1 is SEHNR and CDR2 is FQNEAQ (reference sequence). The CDR3 is 15 residues long. Losses at the gene ends were 1 base for V and 6 bases for J; bases not matched to a gene: 5. CDR3 protein: CASSLGTGMGQPQHF. The CDR3, as DNA: TGTGCCAGCAGCTTAGGGACAGGGATGGGTCAGCCCCAGCATTTT.

The chain couples TRBV9 to TRBJ1-3; 8 bases map to TRBD1. The CDR3 spans 14 residues. Germline V lookup: CDR1 SGDLS, CDR2 YYNGEE. V trimming: 4 bases; J trimming: 4 bases; junction bases outside the gene matches: 4. The CDR3 DNA is TGTGCCAGCAGCTCAGGGGGCTCGGGAAACACCATATATTTT. Its protein is CASSSGGSGNTIYF.

The genes are TRBV27 and TRBJ2-2, with TRBD2 matching 9 bases. The length of the CDR3 is 19 residues. Per germline, CDR1 MNHEY and CDR2 SMNVEV (reference sequence). Unmatched junction bases numbered 13, after V lost 5 bases and J lost 0 bases. The CDR3 sequence: CASSALGGGAPTNTGELFF. The CDR3 DNA follows: TGTGCCAGCAGTGCCCTCGGCGGGGGGGCCCCAACGAACACCGGGGAGCTGTTTTTT.

The chain employs TRBV9 and TRBJ2-3; D assignment may be TRBD1 or TRBD2 (6 bases each). Per germline, CDR1 SGDLS and CDR2 YYNGEE. The CDR3 extends over 16 amino acids. Trimming shortened V by 0 bases and J by 1 base, and 12 bases separated the two germline ends. The CDR3 sequence is CASSVGPGAGTDTQYF. The CDR3 coding sequence is TGTGCCAGCAGCGTAGGCCCGGGGGCCGGCACAGATACGCAGTATTTT. The full variable domain, completed using reference TRBV9 and TRBJ2-3, is DSGVTQTPKHLITATGQRVTLRCSPRSGDLSVYWYQQSLDQGLQFLIQYYNGEERAKGNILERFSAQQFPDLHSELNLSSLELGDSALYFCASSVGPGAGTDTQYFGPGTRLTVL.

This chain joins TRBV19 and TRBJ1-5; no reliable D call. This CDR3 comprises 15 residues. Trimming took off 4 bases at V and 2 bases at J, with 12 bases between the two ends. Germline lookup yields CDR1 LNHDA and CDR2 SQIVND (reference sequence). This CDR3 reads CASSRGPYGNQPQHF. For the CDR3, the DNA is TGTGCCAGTAGTAGAGGGCCCTATGGCAATCAGCCCCAGCATTTT.

The V gene is TRBV7-8, the J gene TRBJ2-1; no clear D. Trimming shortened V by 4 bases and J by 12 bases, and 16 bases separated the two germline ends. The CDR3 runs 13 residues. CDR1 is SGHVS and CDR2 is FQNEAQ in the germline V gene. CDR3 bases: TGTGCCAGCAGCTCTAAATCCGGTTTGGGGCAGTTCTTC. This codes for CASSSKSGLGQFF.

This clone appeared a single time. This chain links TRBV15 with TRBJ2-3; D could derive from TRBD1 or TRBD2 (5 bases each). The V and J ends lost 3 bases and 8 bases respectively, with 21 bases between them. Germline assignment: CDR1 LNHNV and CDR2 YYDKDF (reference sequence). CDR3 length: 16 residues. CDR3 in amino acids: CATSSWETGPEGTQYF. The DNA of the CDR3 is TGTGCCACCAGCAGTTGGGAAACGGGGCCGGAAGGTACGCAGTATTTT.

The V call is TRBV2, the J call TRBJ1-2; TRBD1 matches at 10 bases. This CDR3 has 13 amino acids. From germline, CDR1 is SNHLY and CDR2 FYNNEI. V was pared by 7 bases and J by 8 bases, with 7 bases of the junction left unmatched. The CDR3 DNA is TGTGCCAGCAAGAGACAGGGGGCGGGGGGCTACACCTTC. Encoded protein: CASKRQGAGGYTF. Complete variable domain (other parts from reference TRBV2 and TRBJ1-2): EPEVTQTPSHQVTQMGQEVILRCVPISNHLYFYWYRQILGQKVEFLVSFYNNEISEKSEIFDDQFSVERPDGSNFTLKIRSTKLEDSAMYFCASKRQGAGGYTFGSGTRLTVV.

The chain is built from TRBV5-1 and TRBJ2-5; D is uncertain. Germline assignment: CDR1 SGHRS and CDR2 YFSETQ. This CDR3 region has 17 residues. Between the trimmed V and J ends, which lost 2 bases and 1 base, there was a span of 18 bases. The CDR3 DNA reads TGCGCCAGCAGCTTAGGCATTGGGTCGTCGCCCCAAGAGACCCAGTACTTC. It encodes CASSLGIGSSPQETQYF.

The genes are TRBV18 and TRBJ2-5; D is possibly TRBD2 (5 bases). From germline, CDR1 is KGHSH and CDR2 LQKENI. V lost 3 bases to trimming and J lost 0 bases, with 11 bases between them. The CDR3 spans 15 residues. For the CDR3, the DNA is TGTGCCAGCTCACCTAGCGTCACTAACCAAGAGACCCAGTACTTC. Translating gives CASSPSVTNQETQYF. Together with reference TRBV18 and TRBJ2-5, the CDR3 gives the full variable domain: NAGVMQNPRHLVRRRGQEARLRCSPMKGHSHVYWYRQLPEEGLKFMVYLQKENIIDESGMPKERFSAEFPKEGPSILRIQQVVRGDSAAYFCASSPSVTNQETQYFGPGTRLLVL.

V and J are TRBV7-9 and TRBJ2-3; 15 bases agree with TRBD2. The germline CDR1 and CDR2 sequences are SEHNR and FQNEAQ (reference sequence). This CDR3 spans 18 amino acids. V was clipped by 1 base and J by 6 bases; unmatched bases: 8. The CDR3 sequence: CASSLEWTSGRAGDTQYF. CDR3 nucleotide sequence: TGTGCCAGCAGCTTAGAATGGACTAGCGGGAGGGCCGGCGATACGCAGTATTTT.

In this sample, this clone turned up a few times. This chain links TRBV6-1 with TRBJ1-1, with TRBD1 matching over 9 bases. Germline V gene data show CDR1 as MNHNS and CDR2 as SASEGT. This CDR3 comprises 14 residues. V dropped 10 bases and J dropped 6; count of bases not matched to a gene: 12. This chain's CDR3 is CAIGRDRVVAEAFF. DNA for the CDR3: TGTGCCATCGGACGGGACAGGGTTGTAGCTGAAGCTTTCTTT.

The chain couples TRBV7-3 to TRBJ2-1, with D tentatively TRBD2 (7 bases). The germline V gene has CDR1 SGHTA and CDR2 FQGTGA. This CDR3 comprises 15 residues. V was shortened by 4 bases and J by 2 bases, with 12 bases between the two germline ends. This CDR3 is CASSSTGGPYNEQFF. The CDR3 coding sequence is TGTGCCAGCAGCTCTACGGGGGGCCCCTACAATGAGCAGTTCTTC.

This chain uses TRBV10-2 with TRBJ2-1; D is ambiguous. Germline-derived CDR1 and CDR2 are WSHSY and SAAADI. V was trimmed by 7 bases and J by 5 bases, leaving 6 bases between them. The CDR3 runs to 11 residues. CDR3 nucleotides: TGCGCCAGCACCCCCCACAATGAGCAGTTCTTC. Its translation: CASTPHNEQFF.

The chain links TRBV5-1 to TRBJ2-5; the match to TRBD1 covers 8 bases. Losses at the gene ends were 4 bases for V and 0 bases for J; bases not matched to a gene: 8. This CDR3 has 16 residues. The germline gives CDR1 SGHRS, CDR2 YFSETQ. The CDR3 region has the DNA TGCGCCAGCAGCCCACCCCGGACAGGGAACCAAGAGACCCAGTACTTC. It specifies CASSPPRTGNQETQYF.

The V and J genes are TRBV6-5 and TRBJ2-7; D gene ambiguous. The CDR3 totals 14 residues. CDR1 and CDR2 from the germline V gene are MNHEY and SVGAGI. The ends were cut back, 4 bases at V and 0 bases at J, with 10 bases in the middle. The CDR3 loop reads CASSLNTNSYEQYF. The CDR3 nucleotides read TGTGCCAGCAGTTTAAATACGAACTCCTACGAGCAGTACTTC.

The chain couples TRBV7-8 to TRBJ2-1; possible D gene TRBD2, 5 bases. The V end lost 1 base, the J end lost 3 bases, and 10 bases lay between the germline ends. Germline loops: CDR1 SGHVS, CDR2 FQNEAQ. The length of the CDR3 is 15 residues. The CDR3 here is CASSLVRGIYNEQFF. As DNA, the CDR3 is TGTGCCAGCAGCTTAGTCCGGGGAATCTACAATGAGCAGTTCTTC.

The chain links TRBV7-3 to TRBJ2-2; D gene uncertain. V lost 5 bases, J lost 0 bases, and 13 bases lay in between. The germline gives CDR1 SGHTA, CDR2 FQGTGA. This CDR3 comprises 16 residues. CDR3 in amino acids: CASSPAPGANTGELFF. The CDR3 nucleotides read TGTGCCAGCAGCCCAGCGCCGGGCGCGAACACCGGGGAGCTGTTTTTT.